This T cell receptor beta chain was identified in a study of T cell responses to AZD1222 COVID-19 vaccine. This clone was seen once. The antigen is undetermined. At one end the junction does not follow the germline gene, possibly because of a read error. Looked up from germline, CDR1 is MDHEN and CDR2 is SYDVKM. This CDR3 has 12 amino acids. Using immunoSEQ multiplex PCR, the repertoire was profiled, and TCRdb retains in-frame clones only, with some absent. The data hold 120,000 to 150,000 clones, with 82% observed a single time. Broader study findings: The sample set comprised mostly white British donors with more females, and clonal diversity was possibly underestimated.

The TCR was taken from an adult in good health. The rearrangement links TRBV28 to TRBJ1-3; weak D call: TRBD1 (6 bases). The material sequenced was peripheral blood, taken on day 0 of MenACWY control vaccination. The CDR3 sequence is CASSREPGQGDF. The CDR3 DNA reads TGTGCCAGCAGTCGAGAACCGGGACAAGGGGATTTT.